These 27 T cell receptor beta chains came from one sample sequenced in a study of beta chain features in type 1 diabetes. The isolated RNA, all of it, was reverse transcribed, so expressed TCRB transcripts were what got sequenced. Generated by immunoSEQ multiplex PCR, the TCRdb table keeps only in-frame clones and is missing some. The repertoire holds 150,000 to 190,000 clones, with about 8.1% as singletons. The sequenced material came from central memory CD4+ T cells from blood. All receptors come from a man aged 18 to 35 in good health.

Only a few counts were recorded for this clone. The genes are TRBV5-6 and TRBJ2-5, with D uncertain. This CDR3 comprises 18 residues. V lost 1 base and J lost 0, with 19 bases in between. The V gene's germline CDR1 is SGHDT and CDR2 YYEEEE. The CDR3 loop reads CASSLYLPAAPHQETQYF. CDR3 in DNA: TGTGCCAGCAGCTTGTATCTCCCGGCGGCCCCCCACCAAGAGACCCAGTACTTC. Combining the CDR3 with reference TRBV5-6 and TRBJ2-5 gives the whole variable domain DAGVTQSPTHLIKTRGQQVTLRCSPKSGHDTVSWYQQALGQGPQFIFQYYEEEERQRGNFPDRFSGHQFPNYSSELNVNALLLGDSALYLCASSLYLPAAPHQETQYFGPGTRLLVL.

The chain has TRBV7-3 and TRBJ2-3, with D possibly matching TRBD1 (8 bases). The CDR3 loop spans 14 amino acids. V was clipped by 3 bases and J by 11 bases, with 18 bases between them. CDR1 is SGHTA, CDR2 FQGTGA, per germline. The CDR3 DNA sequence: TGTGCCAGCAGCTTGGCACTCACAGGGGGGGTGCAGTATTTT. Translated: CASSLALTGGVQYF.

There are many counts of this clone. This sequence joins TRBV30 and TRBJ2-4; maybe TRBD1 (6 bases). Deletions cut 0 bases from V and 9 bases from J, with 12 bases between. Germline CDR1 GTSNPN, CDR2 SVGIG (reference sequence). The CDR3 length is 13 residues. The CDR3 coding sequence is TGTGCCTGGAGTGTACAGACAGGTGGCATTCAGTACTTC. Its protein product is CAWSVQTGGIQYF.

This clone was seen only a few times. V gene TRBV6-5 combines with J gene TRBJ2-5, with a weak D call TRBD2 (6 bases). Germline V CDR1 and CDR2: MNHEY, SVGAGI. This CDR3 has 13 amino acids. The ends were cut back, 0 bases at V and 5 bases at J, with 7 bases in the middle. CDR3 bases: TGTGCCAGCAGTTACTCAAGCGGGGAGACCCAGTACTTC. Its translation: CASSYSSGETQYF.

This sequence joins TRBV7-8 and TRBJ1-2; a weak D match, TRBD1 (6 bases). V was trimmed by 8 bases and J by 8 bases, leaving 15 bases between them. Germline V gives CDR1 SGHVS, CDR2 FQNEAQ. This CDR3 has 12 residues. CDR3 nucleotides: TGTGCCAGCGGCAGGGGTTTGAACGGCTACACCTTC. This gives the protein CASGRGLNGYTF.

This clone has only a few counts. The CDR3 protein is CASSKGQGNTEAFF. DNA for the CDR3: TGTGCCAGTAGTAAGGGACAGGGGAACACTGAAGCTTTCTTT. The chain is built from TRBV19 and TRBJ1-1; 9 nucleotides agree with TRBD1. With 4 bases clipped from V and 1 base from J, the junction kept 1 base outside the gene matches. Per the germline V gene, CDR1 is LNHDA and CDR2 is SQIVND (reference sequence). CDR3 length: 14 residues.

CDR3 DNA sequence: TGTGCCAGCAGCCAAGGAGCGGGGACAGGGAAGGAGACCCAGTACTTC. This translates into CASSQGAGTGKETQYF. V gene TRBV4-2 combines with J gene TRBJ2-5, with 9 bases that match TRBD1. V was pared by 1 base and J by 5 bases, with 8 bases of the junction left unmatched. The CDR3 totals 16 residues. In germline, CDR1 is LGHNA, CDR2 YNFKEQ.

This clone was observed a handful of times. With a much larger clone just one base away, this may be a read error. The chain recombines TRBV11-2 with TRBJ2-3, with D possibly TRBD1 on 6 matching bases. V dropped 3 bases and J dropped 1 base, with 8 bases sitting between them. CDR3 length: 14 residues. Germline values: CDR1 SGHAT, CDR2 FQNNGV. The CDR3 loop is CASSFNRGTDTQYF. As DNA, the CDR3 is TGTGCCAGCAGCTTTAACAGGGGCACAGATACGCAGTATTTT.

This clone was observed a few times. The rearrangement joins TRBV21-1 to TRBJ2-7; the table's D call TRBD1 went unverified against the DNA. TRBV21-1 is termed a pseudogene. This CDR3 contains 15 residues. The CDR3: CASSIIGQGDYEQYF. CDR3 bases: TGTGCCAGCAGCATAATAGGACAGGGGGACTACGAGCAGTACTTC.

The V call is TRBV28, the J call TRBJ2-7; 13 nucleotides agree with TRBD2. This CDR3 spans 13 amino acids. The germline CDR1 and CDR2 sequences are MDHEN and SYDVKM. V shed 10 bases and J 9 bases; nucleotides not matched to a gene: 9. Here the CDR3 DNA reads TGTGCCACCGGAACTAGCGGGAGGGCCGGGCAGTACTTC. Protein product: CATGTSGRAGQYF.

The V and J genes are TRBV4-2 and TRBJ2-3; a possible D gene is TRBD2 (5 bases). Trimming removed 1 base at V and 2 bases at J, with 10 bases between. Germline CDR1 and CDR2: LGHNA and YNFKEQ. The length of the CDR3 is 15 residues. The CDR3 here is CASSQVDGITDTQYF. The CDR3 DNA sequence: TGTGCCAGCAGCCAAGTTGACGGGATCACAGATACGCAGTATTTT.

This clone was found a few times. The J gene is TRBJ2-1, the V gene TRBV7-9; D is possibly TRBD2 (7 bases). Trimming took 6 bases from V and 4 from J, leaving 19 bases between them. Germline V lookup: CDR1 SEHNR, CDR2 FQNEAQ (reference sequence). CDR3 size: 16 residues. CDR3 loop: CASRQLGGRGYNEQFF. For the CDR3, the DNA is TGTGCCAGCAGGCAATTAGGGGGGCGGGGGTACAATGAGCAGTTCTTC.

This clone was detected a few times. The chain links TRBV6-1 to TRBJ1-5, with D unclear. Between the trimmed V and J ends, which lost 4 bases and 4 bases, there was a span of 8 bases. Germline V CDR1 and CDR2: MNHNS, SASEGT. This CDR3 is built from 13 residues. The CDR3 protein is CASSATENQPQHF. The CDR3 bases are TGTGCCAGCAGTGCGACGGAGAATCAGCCCCAGCATTTT.

This clone occurred a few times. This chain connects TRBV6-6 to TRBJ2-5; D gene uncertain. Germline loops: CDR1 MNHNY, CDR2 SVGAGI (reference sequence). V shed 0 bases and J shed 9 bases, with 5 bases lying between them. CDR3 size: 11 residues. The chain's CDR3 is CASSYSSAQYF. The CDR3, as DNA: TGTGCCAGCAGTTACTCGTCGGCCCAGTACTTC.

This clone was picked up many times. This rearrangement joins TRBV29-1 to TRBJ2-7, with 12 bases identical to TRBD2. The CDR3 totals 12 residues. Germline CDR1 and CDR2: SQVTM and ANQGSEA. The DNA of the CDR3 is TGCAGTGCTAGCGGGGGGGCCTACGAGCAGTACTTC. Its protein is CSASGGAYEQYF.

This chain links TRBV11-3 with TRBJ2-1; D possibly corresponds to TRBD2 (5 bases). The CDR3 runs 15 residues. The germline gives CDR1 SGHNT, CDR2 YENEEA. V lost 1 base and J lost 5, with 12 bases in between. Written as DNA, the CDR3 is TGTGCCAGCAGCTTAGGTCGGTCTAGCCACAATGAGCAGTTCTTC. Translating it yields CASSLGRSSHNEQFF.

This chain links TRBV30 with TRBJ2-7; 8 bases align to TRBD2. Germline CDR1 is GTSNPN and CDR2 is SVGIG (reference sequence). The CDR3 has 15 residues. Germline trimming cut 1 base from V and 3 bases from J; bases unmatched to any gene: 8. The CDR3 loop reads CAWSDFGTRGYEQYF. CDR3 DNA: TGTGCCTGGAGTGATTTCGGGACTAGAGGCTACGAGCAGTACTTC.

This clone has only a few counts. This chain connects TRBV9 to TRBJ1-6; D is perhaps TRBD1 (6 bases). The V gene's germline CDR1 is SGDLS and CDR2 YYNGEE. V was trimmed by 1 base and J by 13 bases, leaving 15 bases between them. This CDR3 has 14 amino acids. CDR3 nucleotides: TGTGCCAGCAGCGTAACCCGGGACACCGACCCCCTCCACTTT. This gives the protein CASSVTRDTDPLHF.

This clone has more than one count but fewer than ten. The chain joins TRBV28 to TRBJ1-2, with D maybe TRBD1 (5 bases). Deletions cut 2 bases from V and 2 bases from J, with 12 bases between. CDR1 and CDR2 (germline): MDHEN, SYDVKM. CDR3 length: 15 amino acids. In nucleotides, the CDR3 is TGTGCCAGCAGTTTAGGAGGGAGGGGAAACTATGGCTACACCTTC. This sequence encodes CASSLGGRGNYGYTF.

The chain combines TRBV5-1 with TRBJ2-7; D gene unclear. V dropped 0 bases and J dropped 2 bases, with 12 bases sitting between them. The CDR3 is 15 residues long. Germline V CDR1 and CDR2: SGHRS, YFSETQ. CDR3 amino acids: CASSLGQAFTYEQYF. Here the CDR3 DNA reads TGCGCCAGCAGCTTGGGGCAGGCCTTTACCTACGAGCAGTACTTC.

This chain uses TRBV29-1 with TRBJ1-5; D may be TRBD1 (5 bases). This CDR3 is built from 16 residues. The V gene lost 7 bases and the J gene lost 2 bases, with 21 bases spanning the gap. Per germline, CDR1 SQVTM and CDR2 ANQGSEA. This chain's CDR3 is CSASAAGIGGNQPQHF. The CDR3 nucleotides are TGCAGCGCCTCAGCCGCAGGGATTGGCGGCAATCAGCCCCAGCATTTT.

The chain joins TRBV6-5 to TRBJ2-7; 11 bases map to TRBD1. V gave up 6 bases and J gave up 4 bases; unmatched junction bases: 8. CDR1 and CDR2 (germline): MNHEY, SVGAGI. The CDR3 extends over 15 amino acids. The CDR3 nucleotides are TGTGCCAGCAGAACGACCGGGACAGGGGGGTACGAGCAGTACTTC. Translation: CASRTTGTGGYEQYF.

Details on this clone: An end of the junction does not agree with germline; a read error may underlie this. The chain employs TRBV5-4 and TRBJ2-6; tentative D call: TRBD1 (6 bases). The CDR3 is 16 residues long. Germline V CDR1 and CDR2: SGHNT, YYREEE (reference sequence). Here the CDR3 reads CASSPGVYSGANVLTF. The CDR3 DNA sequence: TGCGCCAGCAGCCCAGGGGTTTACTCTGGGGCCAACGTCCTGACTTTC.

The genes are TRBV7-2 and TRBJ2-7, with D possibly being TRBD1 (6 bases). V was shortened by 5 bases and J by 7 bases, with 9 bases between the two germline ends. CDR1 is SGHTA and CDR2 is FQGNSA in the germline V gene. The CDR3 is made up of 11 amino acids. In DNA, the CDR3 is TGTGCCAGCAGCCAAAGGGGGGAGCAGTACTTC. This encodes CASSQRGEQYF.

This clone was counted only a few times. The genes are TRBV5-4 and TRBJ1-2; 7 bases map to TRBD1. CDR3 length: 13 amino acids. Germline CDR1 and CDR2: SGHNT and YYREEE (reference sequence). V dropped 5 bases and J dropped 4; count of bases not matched to a gene: 5. CDR3 DNA: TGTGCCAGCAGAGCGACAGGGACCTATGGCTACACCTTC. Translation gives CASRATGTYGYTF.

This chain links TRBV19 with TRBJ2-6; D gene unclear. The CDR3 has 16 amino acids. Trimming removed 2 bases at V and 0 bases at J, with 8 bases between. Germline CDR1 and CDR2: LNHDA and SQIVND (reference sequence). CDR3 sequence reads: CASSINGNSGANVLTF. DNA for the CDR3: TGTGCCAGTAGTATAAACGGTAACTCTGGGGCCAACGTCCTGACTTTC.

This clone appeared a few times. This chain links TRBV28 with TRBJ2-1; 11 bases line up with TRBD2. The germline CDR1 and CDR2 sequences are MDHEN and SYDVKM. The length of the CDR3 is 15 residues. The trim removed 5 bases at V and 4 bases at J, leaving 4 bases unmatched. The CDR3 DNA is TGTGCCAGCAGTCCATTAGCGGGAGGGTACAATGAGCAGTTCTTC. It specifies CASSPLAGGYNEQFF.